The 10 T cell receptor beta chains in this list originate from one sample, sequenced in a study of Ad26.COV2.S vaccination and SARS-CoV-2 variants. Clones were read by immunoSEQ multiplex PCR, and TCRdb kept only the in-frame ones, dropping some. The sample holds about 320,000 clones, around four fifths seen once. Treatment specified: roughly 20 received Ad26.COV2.S at low or high dose, single or two shots; a few received placebo; per-sample allocation not given. Vaccine and placebo recipients were sampled on day 63 after the first injection. Sequencing used peripheral blood, obtained in a trial of Ad26.COV2.S vaccine versus placebo. The receptors shown here come from a person between 18 and 60 years old who received the Ad26.COV2.S COVID-19 vaccine or a placebo.

This chain uses TRBV25-1 with TRBJ2-7; D could derive from TRBD1 or TRBD2 (5 bases each). The CDR3 has 15 amino acids. The V gene lost 3 bases and the J gene lost 0 bases, with 12 bases spanning the gap. The germline V gene has CDR1 MGHDK and CDR2 SYGVNS. CDR3 DNA: TGTGCCAGCAGTGAGGTGACGGGGACCTCCTACGAGCAGTACTTC. Translating gives CASSEVTGTSYEQYF.

The genes are TRBV11-2 and TRBJ1-6; possibly TRBD1 for D (5 bases). Germline V gives CDR1 SGHAT, CDR2 FQNNGV. The CDR3 totals 15 residues. The ends were cut back, 3 bases at V and 4 bases at J, with 10 bases in the middle. The CDR3 DNA reads TGTGCCAGCAGCTTGATAACAGGTTATAATTCACCCCTCCACTTT. Protein sequence: CASSLITGYNSPLHF.

CDR3 nucleotides: TGTGCCAGTAGTTCCTACAGGGGGAACTCTGGAAACACCATATATTTT. This gives the protein CASSSYRGNSGNTIYF. The V gene is TRBV19, the J gene TRBJ1-3; 8 nucleotides agree with TRBD1. J gave up 0 bases and V 5 bases, and 6 bases lay outside the gene matches. The CDR3 runs to 16 residues. Germline-derived CDR1 and CDR2 are LNHDA and SQIVND (reference sequence).

The J gene is TRBJ1-2, the V gene TRBV5-8; tentative D call: TRBD1 (5 bases). From germline, CDR1 is SGHTS and CDR2 YDEGEE. The CDR3 sequence is 16 residues long. V was shortened by 5 bases and J by 6 bases, with 23 bases between the two germline ends. The CDR3 sequence is CASRPPVVRRDHGYTF. Here the CDR3 DNA reads TGTGCCAGCAGACCACCCGTAGTTCGCAGGGACCATGGCTACACCTTC.

This clone was found once. The V call is TRBV7-9, the J call TRBJ2-1; no reliable D call. This CDR3 spans 15 amino acids. V was trimmed by 5 bases and J by 0 bases, leaving 11 bases between them. Germline-derived CDR1 and CDR2 are SEHNR and FQNEAQ (reference sequence). This CDR3 reads CASSPSEASYNEQFF. The CDR3 nucleotides are TGTGCCAGCAGCCCCTCTGAGGCCTCCTACAATGAGCAGTTCTTC.

The V call is TRBV11-2, the J call TRBJ1-6; D possibly corresponds to TRBD1 (5 bases). Germline V CDR1 and CDR2: SGHAT, FQNNGV. V was cut by 5 bases and J by 8 bases, with 16 bases left in between. The CDR3 loop spans 15 amino acids. The CDR3 protein is CASSAGGMIDSPLHF. CDR3 sequence (DNA): TGTGCCAGCAGCGCGGGGGGGATGATAGATTCACCCCTCCACTTT.

The J gene is TRBJ1-1, the V gene TRBV15; D gene uncertain. With 3 bases removed from V and 0 bases from J, the gap between germline ends came to 5 bases. The CDR3 is made up of 13 amino acids. In germline, CDR1 is LNHNV, CDR2 YYDKDF (reference sequence). The CDR3 coding sequence is TGTGCCACCAGCAGGGGTCTGAACACTGAAGCTTTCTTT. Encoded protein: CATSRGLNTEAFF.

The CDR3 protein is CASTFLKGGYSPLHF. In DNA, the CDR3 is TGTGCCAGCACTTTCCTTAAGGGGGGGTATTCACCCCTCCACTTT. This chain connects TRBV6-5 to TRBJ1-6; D may be TRBD1 (6 bases). V dropped 7 bases and J dropped 8 bases, with 18 bases sitting between them. The germline gives CDR1 MNHEY, CDR2 SVGAGI. The CDR3 extends over 15 amino acids.

This chain connects TRBV4-1 to TRBJ2-2; TRBD2 matches 8 bases. This CDR3 is 16 amino acids long. Trimming took 4 bases from V and 3 from J; bases not matched to a gene: 7. CDR1 and CDR2 (germline): MGHRA, YSYEKL. The CDR3 DNA is TGCGCCAGCAGCCCCTCACGGGGGGGCGACACCGGGGAGCTGTTTTTT. This sequence encodes CASSPSRGGDTGELFF.

The rearrangement joins TRBV27 to TRBJ2-3; 13 bases match TRBD2. The CDR3 is made up of 15 amino acids. V trimming: 8 bases; J trimming: 4 bases; junction bases outside the gene matches: 6. CDR1 and CDR2 (germline): MNHEY, SMNVEV (reference sequence). Written as DNA, the CDR3 is TGTGCCAGCCGGACTAGCGGGGGCCTCGCAGATACGCAGTATTTT. Translated: CASRTSGGLADTQYF.